Following are 19 T cell receptor beta chains from one sample sequenced in a study of CD8+ T cells in alopecia areata. This sample's treatment: oral pan-JAK inhibitor, 5-10 mg twice daily. It was cDNA, reverse transcribed from extracted RNA, that served as the sequencing template. Clones were read by immunoSEQ multiplex PCR, and TCRdb kept only the in-frame ones, dropping some. The profile shows about 110,000 clones, around three fifths of them singletons. The material was CD8+ T cells sorted from blood, obtained at week 24, from a patient treated with tofacitinib. The receptors derive from a human donor with alopecia areata.

This clone occurred a few times. The J gene is TRBJ2-5, the V gene TRBV15, with 7 bases aligning to TRBD2. V trimming: 4 bases; J trimming: 3 bases; junction bases outside the gene matches: 2. Germline-derived CDR1 and CDR2 are LNHNV and YYDKDF (reference sequence). The CDR3 has 13 amino acids. The CDR3 DNA reads TGTGCCACCAGCATCGGACTAGAAGAGACCCAGTACTTC. This gives the protein CATSIGLEETQYF.

This chain uses TRBV27 with TRBJ2-7, with D possibly TRBD1 on 6 matching bases. Trimming cost V 6 bases and J 4 bases, with 19 bases left between them. Germline CDR1 MNHEY, CDR2 SMNVEV (reference sequence). The CDR3 is 15 amino acids. The CDR3 loop is CASSRQETAIYEQYF. The CDR3 coding sequence is TGTGCCAGCAGCAGACAGGAAACGGCCATTTACGAGCAGTACTTC.

This chain links TRBV25-1 with TRBJ2-1, with 8 bases that match TRBD2. Germline V lookup: CDR1 MGHDK, CDR2 SYGVNS. With 4 bases clipped from V and 2 bases from J, the junction kept 7 bases outside the gene matches. The CDR3 totals 16 residues. The CDR3 bases are TGTGCCAGCAGTGCCTTTCCCGGGGGGGCCTACAATGAGCAGTTCTTC. Translating it yields CASSAFPGGAYNEQFF. The variable domain in full, completed from reference TRBV25-1 and TRBJ2-1, reads EADIYQTPRYLVIGTGKKITLECSQTMGHDKMYWYQQDPGMELHLIHYSYGVNSTEKGDLSSESTVSRIRTEHFPLTLESARPSHTSQYLCASSAFPGGAYNEQFFGPGTRLTVL.

The chain has TRBV6-5 and TRBJ2-7, with D tentatively TRBD1 or TRBD2 (6 bases each). In germline, CDR1 is MNHEY, CDR2 SVGAGI. This CDR3 has 12 amino acids. V lost 6 bases, J lost 6 bases, and 12 bases lay in between. CDR3 sequence: CASSSSGAEQYF. The CDR3 DNA reads TGTGCCAGCAGCTCCTCGGGGGCCGAGCAGTACTTC.

The chain uses TRBV27 and TRBJ2-2; D uncertain. Germline-derived CDR1 and CDR2 are MNHEY and SMNVEV (reference sequence). V was cut by 2 bases and J by 0 bases, with 10 bases left in between. CDR3 length equals 16 residues. Written as DNA, the CDR3 is TGTGCCAGCAGTTTAAGAACTGCCGCGAACACCGGGGAGCTGTTTTTT. It is translated as CASSLRTAANTGELFF.

In DNA form, the CDR3 reads TGTGCCACCAGTTCAAGGACGGTGAACACTGAAGCTTTCTTT. Its protein product is CATSSRTVNTEAFF. V usage is TRBV15 and J usage is TRBJ1-1, with D uncertain. The CDR3 has 14 amino acids. Looked up from germline, CDR1 is LNHNV and CDR2 is YYDKDF (reference sequence). V was pared by 6 bases and J by 0 bases, with 11 bases between.

Concerning this clone itself: A read error may account for a junction end that differs from germline. The chain recombines TRBV13 with TRBJ2-7, with D perhaps being TRBD1 or TRBD2 (5 bases each). The CDR3 is 13 amino acids. Germline-derived CDR1 and CDR2 are PRHDT and FYEKMQ (reference sequence). Written as DNA, the CDR3 is TGTGCCAGCAGCGTAGGTGGGGGCTACGAGCAGTACTTC. Its translation: CASSVGGGYEQYF.

The genes are TRBV7-8 and TRBJ2-7; 8 bases map to TRBD1. This CDR3 spans 13 amino acids. V lost 3 bases to trimming and J lost 7 bases; unmatched junction nucleotides: 5. Germline CDR1 reads SGHVS; CDR2 reads FQNEAQ. This CDR3 is CASSFRTGGEQYF. In DNA form, the CDR3 reads TGTGCCAGCAGCTTTAGAACAGGGGGTGAGCAGTACTTC.

The chain is built from TRBV29-1 and TRBJ1-1; TRBD1 matches 7 bases. The junction had 8 bases not matched to a gene; V was cut back by 2 bases and J by 5 bases. The CDR3 runs to 14 residues. CDR1 and CDR2 (germline): SQVTM, ANQGSEA. The CDR3 bases are TGCAGCGTTGAATTAGGGCAGGGGGGGACTGAAGCTTTCTTT. This gives the protein CSVELGQGGTEAFF.

As concerns this clone: The sample carries other DNA sequences with the same CDR3. V is TRBV30 and J is TRBJ2-2; no firm D call. V was cut by 4 bases and J by 5 bases, with 8 bases left in between. The CDR3 covers 12 residues. Germline lookup yields CDR1 GTSNPN and CDR2 SVGIG (reference sequence). The CDR3 coding sequence is TGTGCCTGGACCTGGGGAACCGGGGAGCTGTTTTTT. This gives the protein CAWTWGTGELFF.

V and J are TRBV2 and TRBJ1-4; 7 bases line up with TRBD1. Germline CDR1 is SNHLY and CDR2 is FYNNEI. Unmatched junction bases numbered 7, after V lost 7 bases and J lost 8 bases. The CDR3 is 13 amino acids. CDR3 nucleotides: TGTGCCAGCAAGGGACAGTGGGACGAAAAACTGTTTTTT. Amino acids: CASKGQWDEKLFF.

The chain is built from TRBV9 and TRBJ2-7; no definite D call. The CDR3 runs to 13 residues. V was clipped by 4 bases and J by 0 bases, with 8 bases between them. Germline V gene lookup returns CDR1 SGDLS and CDR2 YYNGEE. Here the CDR3 DNA reads TGTGCCAGCAGCCCCCCAGTCTCCTACGAGCAGTACTTC. Protein product: CASSPPVSYEQYF.

The genes are TRBV4-3 and TRBJ1-1; D may be TRBD1 (6 bases). CDR1 is LGHNA and CDR2 is YSLEER in the germline V gene. CDR3 length equals 17 residues. V was clipped by 0 bases and J by 2 bases, with 16 bases between them. For the CDR3, the DNA is TGCGCCAGCAGCCAAGATCCACCGACAGGCGAAAACACTGAAGCTTTCTTT. Amino acids: CASSQDPPTGENTEAFF.

The V and J genes are TRBV5-4 and TRBJ1-2, with TRBD1 matching 10 bases. CDR3 length: 15 amino acids. Germline-derived CDR1 and CDR2 are SGHNT and YYREEE (reference sequence). V shed 3 bases, J shed 3 bases, and the junction held 5 bases outside the gene matches. CDR3 protein: CASSSGTGEYYGYTF. As DNA, the CDR3 is TGTGCCAGCAGCTCCGGGACAGGGGAGTACTATGGCTACACCTTC.

The chain employs TRBV30 and TRBJ1-5; no firm D call. CDR1 and CDR2 from the germline V gene are GTSNPN and SVGIG (reference sequence). The CDR3 is 15 amino acids. The V end was cut by 0 bases, the J end by 3 bases, with 12 bases between. Written as DNA, the CDR3 is TGTGCCTGGAGTGTAATGGCGGGAACCAATCAGCCCCAGCATTTT. Its protein is CAWSVMAGTNQPQHF.

The genes are TRBV19 and TRBJ1-5, with TRBD1 matching 12 bases. With 4 bases clipped from V and 5 bases from J, the junction kept 12 bases outside the gene matches. CDR1 is LNHDA, CDR2 SQIVND, per germline (reference sequence). The CDR3 is 18 amino acids. The CDR3 sequence: CASSTPLRDRGQDQPQHF. CDR3 DNA: TGTGCCAGTAGTACCCCCTTGAGGGACAGGGGGCAGGATCAGCCCCAGCATTTT.

A note on this clone: At the DNA level, this CDR3 is encoded by other sequences in the same sample as well. The chain has TRBV29-1 and TRBJ1-2; D unclear. The V end lost 1 base, the J end lost 8 bases, and 8 bases lay between the germline ends. This CDR3 has 11 residues. Germline CDR1 SQVTM, CDR2 ANQGSEA. CDR3 DNA sequence: TGCAGCGTTGAAGGCGGTTACGGCTACACCTTC. Amino acid sequence: CSVEGGYGYTF.

This chain uses TRBV6-5 with TRBJ1-5; no reliable D call. The CDR3 contains 13 residues. V lost 2 bases and J 0 bases, leaving 2 bases between the germline ends. Germline CDR1 reads MNHEY; CDR2 reads SVGAGI. The CDR3 loop is CASSYGSNQPQHF. In nucleotides, the CDR3 is TGTGCCAGCAGTTACGGTAGCAATCAGCCCCAGCATTTT.

The chain is built from TRBV4-3 and TRBJ1-2, with 7 bases lining up with TRBD1. Germline V gene data show CDR1 as LGHNA and CDR2 as YSLEER. J lost 5 bases, V lost 5 bases, and 8 bases had no gene match. The CDR3 runs 14 residues. CDR3 loop: CASSSTGFLYGYTF. CDR3 nucleotides: TGCGCCAGCAGCTCGACAGGGTTTCTTTATGGCTACACCTTC.